Listed below are T cell receptor beta chains from one sample, sequenced in a study of Ad26.COV2.S vaccination and SARS-CoV-2 variants. Assay used: immunoSEQ multiplex PCR; TCRdb lists only in-frame clones, some missing. The data hold around 300,000 clones, with approximately 87% observed a single time. This specimen was peripheral blood, taken in a trial of Ad26.COV2.S vaccine versus placebo. These TCRs come from a person aged 18-65 years who received the Ad26.COV2.S COVID-19 vaccine or a placebo. Both conserved end residues are trimmed from each CDR3. The order of the fields is V gene, J gene, CDR3 protein.

>TRBV6-2/TRBV6-3|TRBJ2-1
ASSSPDRVILYNEQF
>TRBV11-2|TRBJ2-6
ASSLDPGGAGANVLT
>TRBV19|TRBJ2-1
ASKGAQRGHNEQF
>TRBV11-2|TRBJ1-2
ASSLGGFGYGYT
>TRBV5-1|TRBJ1-6
ASSFLRAK
>TRBV12-3/TRBV12-4|TRBJ1-2
ASTSLGDYGYT
>TRBV6-5|TRBJ2-2
ASRLKTGPGELF
>TRBV29-1|TRBJ1-1
SVEVWTEAF
>TRBV10-3|TRBJ1-1
ASASGVGTEAF
>TRBV25-1|TRBJ1-4
ASSDPGPNSEKLF
>TRBV7-9|TRBJ1-4
ASSPDGTTGEKLF
>TRBV4-3|TRBJ2-5
ASSQGLAGGLIETQY
>TRBV7-6|TRBJ1-6
ASSLSGQGSSPLH
>TRBV6-5|TRBJ2-7
ASSSQERGAVEQY
>TRBV30|TRBJ2-1
AWSVGAGYNEQF
>TRBV30|TRBJ2-5
AWNRGQETQY
>TRBV6-6|TRBJ2-7
ASSYINSYEQY
>TRBV6-1|TRBJ2-7
ASSDRGFEQY
>TRBV7-9|TRBJ2-5
ASSFIETQY
>TRBV28|TRBJ1-2
ASSSVVGLWGYT
>TRBV6-2/TRBV6-3|TRBJ2-3
ASSFGTPQY
>TRBV20-1|TRBJ1-6
SASGLRENSPLH
>TRBV9|TRBJ2-7
ASSGLGGRYEQY
>TRBV3-1/TRBV3-2|TRBJ2-1
ASSQGAPRIGLRSF
>TRBV4-2|TRBJ2-3
ASSQGPGTQSTDTQY
>TRBV5-1|TRBJ1-1
ASSLAAGGFAEAF
>TRBV3-1/TRBV3-2|TRBJ1-2
ASSQEGAAGQGIFCYGYT
>TRBV18|TRBJ1-2
ASSRTGEYSDSHYGYT
>TRBV7-2|TRBJ1-6
ASSSRQIYNSPLH
>TRBV7-2|TRBJ1-2
ASSWGANYGYT
>TRBV5-1|TRBJ1-4
ASSLGPSATNEKLF
>TRBV7-2|TRBJ1-2
ASSLVVQGGADGYT
>TRBV12-3/TRBV12-4|TRBJ1-1
ASSLWGAEAF
>TRBV28|TRBJ2-2
ASSLDSRRKDLNTGELF
>TRBV3-1/TRBV3-2|TRBJ2-1
ASSQEKIRASIRLTTGYNEQF
>TRBV24-1|TRBJ2-3
ATSDHISGRARSTQY
>TRBV12-3/TRBV12-4|TRBJ1-5
ASSFPPDQPQH
>TRBV30|TRBJ1-5
AVNRGSNQPQH
>TRBV5-1|TRBJ2-1
ASSLGTGWTNEQF
>TRBV5-8|TRBJ1-2
ASSPGTGLSGDLRGYT
>TRBV27|TRBJ2-2
ASKRLADNTGELF
>TRBV4-3|TRBJ1-1
ASSQDSWGELNTEAF
>TRBV19|TRBJ2-5
ASSTRTALGGETQY
>TRBV7-2|TRBJ1-1
ASSVQQGTNTEAF
>TRBV7-2|TRBJ1-1
ATLTGALQNTEAF